This T cell receptor beta chain was retrieved from a study of cytomegalovirus exposure and HLA in healthy donors. General study findings and limits: Available immune exposure information was restricted to CMV serostatus only. The study assumed roughly uniform donor sequencing depth for presence/absence analyses.

The PCR employed 60 Vbeta primers together with 13 Jbeta primers. This table comes from immunoSEQ multiplex PCR, and its TCRdb copy is limited to in-frame clones, with some not included. The sample holds roughly 180,000 clones, around four fifths seen once. Germline lookup yields CDR1 SGHKS and CDR2 YYEKEE (reference sequence). V was clipped by 1 base and J by 0 bases, with 5 bases between them. This CDR3 spans 13 amino acids. Remarks on this clone: What it binds is unknown.

V usage is TRBV5-5 and J usage is TRBJ2-7; D remains ambiguous. The TCR sequence derives from a man in his thirties or forties in good health and CMV-seronegative. Specimen: PBMCs. The CDR3 spells CASSLFHSYEQYF. In DNA, the CDR3 is TGTGCCAGCAGCTTGTTCCACTCCTACGAGCAGTACTTC.